A single sample is the source of the 22 T cell receptor beta chains below, sequenced in a study of beta chain features in type 1 diabetes. Of the isolated RNA, all was reverse transcribed, and so the sequenced material was expressed TCRB transcripts. Sequencing was performed with immunoSEQ multiplex PCR; in TCRdb, only in-frame clones are kept and a portion is missing. The table includes approximately 470,000 clones, approximately 30% detected once. Sequencing was performed on naive CD4+ T cells from blood. These receptor sequences come from a man younger than 35 in good health.

This clone appeared a few times. The chain links TRBV27 to TRBJ2-5; 11 nucleotides agree with TRBD2. CDR3 size: 16 residues. After removal of 6 bases from V and 3 bases from J, the junction contained 9 bases not matched to a gene. Looked up from germline, CDR1 is MNHEY and CDR2 is SMNVEV (reference sequence). The CDR3 coding sequence is TGTGCCAGCAGCATTCTCCCGGGACTAGCGGAAGAGACCCAGTACTTC. This gives the protein CASSILPGLAEETQYF.

The chain links TRBV6-5 to TRBJ2-7; tentative D call: TRBD2 (6 bases). This CDR3 is 15 amino acids long. V lost 2 bases to trimming and J lost 2 bases, with 13 bases between them. Germline CDR1 reads MNHEY; CDR2 reads SVGAGI. The CDR3 nucleotides read TGTGCCAGCAGTTACGGAGGCGGGAATACCTACGAGCAGTACTTC. Protein product: CASSYGGGNTYEQYF.

This clone was counted between two and nine times. The CDR3 region has the DNA TGCAGCGTTTTAAGGGACAGGGGGGAGAACACTGAAGCTTTCTTT. Amino acid sequence: CSVLRDRGENTEAFF. This chain uses TRBV29-1 with TRBJ1-1, with TRBD1 matching 11 bases. The CDR3 runs 15 residues. Germline trimming cut 5 bases from V and 1 base from J; bases unmatched to any gene: 6. CDR1 and CDR2 (germline): SQVTM, ANQGSEA.

This clone has a handful of counts. The genes are TRBV29-1 and TRBJ2-6, with TRBD1 matching over 8 bases. The CDR3 has 16 residues. V shed 5 bases and J 0 bases; nucleotides not matched to a gene: 6. Germline assignment: CDR1 SQVTM and CDR2 ANQGSEA. For the CDR3, the DNA is TGCAGCGTTAGGGCCAGGGGGCCCTCTGGGGCCAACGTCCTGACTTTC. This encodes CSVRARGPSGANVLTF.

This clone is a singleton in its sample. The rearrangement links TRBV7-2 to TRBJ2-7, with D possibly being TRBD1 (5 bases). Trimming removed 3 bases at V and 2 bases at J, with 11 bases between. The CDR3 is 14 residues long. Germline CDR1 SGHTA, CDR2 FQGNSA. This chain's CDR3 is CASSFRVGPYEQYF. In DNA form, the CDR3 reads TGTGCCAGCAGCTTCAGGGTCGGCCCCTACGAGCAGTACTTC.

The sample holds a few counts of this clone. This rearrangement joins TRBV30 to TRBJ2-1, with 10 bases aligning to TRBD2. Germline CDR1 is GTSNPN and CDR2 is SVGIG (reference sequence). Trimming took 2 bases from V and 4 from J; bases not matched to a gene: 2. CDR3 length: 14 amino acids. The CDR3 coding sequence is TGTGCCTGGAGTTTACTAGCGGGGTACAATGAGCAGTTCTTC. Encoded protein: CAWSLLAGYNEQFF.

This clone occurred a few times. V gene TRBV7-2 combines with J gene TRBJ2-5; D perhaps matches TRBD1 (6 bases). V lost 4 bases and J 5 bases, leaving 23 bases between the germline ends. CDR3 size: 17 residues. Germline V gene data show CDR1 as SGHTA and CDR2 as FQGNSA. CDR3 protein: CASSSNRVGLVRETQYF. The DNA for the CDR3 is TGTGCCAGCAGCTCTAACAGGGTCGGGCTAGTTCGCGAGACCCAGTACTTC.

Comments on this clone: The same CDR3 is also encoded by other DNA sequences in this sample. This chain links TRBV7-9 with TRBJ2-3; unclear D gene. Trimming took off 1 base at V and 0 bases at J, with 2 bases between the two ends. Germline V lookup: CDR1 SEHNR, CDR2 FQNEAQ (reference sequence). The CDR3 consists of 13 residues. The CDR3 sequence: CASSLVSTDTQYF. The CDR3 DNA reads as TGTGCCAGCAGCTTAGTTAGCACAGATACGCAGTATTTT.

This clone was counted only a few times. The chain employs TRBV15 and TRBJ2-5; D unclear. CDR3 length: 13 amino acids. Germline loops: CDR1 LNHNV, CDR2 YYDKDF (reference sequence). V was clipped by 0 bases and J by 4 bases, with 6 bases between them. In DNA, the CDR3 is TGTGCCACCAGCAGAGATCTTGTAGAGACCCAGTACTTC. This codes for CATSRDLVETQYF.

The chain joins TRBV14 to TRBJ2-7, with D perhaps TRBD1 (5 bases). The CDR3 is 13 amino acids. From germline, CDR1 is SGHDN and CDR2 FVKESK. Trimming removed 8 bases from V and 3 bases from J, with 14 bases in between. In DNA form, the CDR3 reads TGTGCCAGCTCCTGGACATCCAGCTACGAGCAGTACTTC. Translating it yields CASSWTSSYEQYF. The full variable domain, in which reference TRBV14 and TRBJ2-7 provide the parts outside the CDR3, is EAGVTQFPSHSVIEKGQTVTLRCDPISGHDNLYWYRRVMGKEIKFLLHFVKESKQDESGMPNNRFLAERTGGTYSTLKVQPAELEDSGVYFCASSWTSSYEQYFGPGTRLTVT.

The chain links TRBV7-8 to TRBJ2-5, with D possibly being TRBD1 or TRBD2 (5 bases each). The CDR3 runs 14 residues. V lost 1 base and J lost 0, with 6 bases in between. CDR1 is SGHVS, CDR2 FQNEAQ, per germline. The CDR3 DNA reads TGTGCCAGCAGCTTAGTGGGACACCAAGAGACCCAGTACTTC. Amino acid sequence: CASSLVGHQETQYF.

The chain couples TRBV29-1 to TRBJ2-1; perhaps D is TRBD1 or TRBD2 (6 bases each). This CDR3 region has 14 residues. CDR1 is SQVTM and CDR2 is ANQGSEA in the germline V gene. Trimming took 7 bases from V and 7 from J, leaving 20 bases between them. CDR3 in DNA: TGCAGCGCTAGCGTTGGGGGACAAGGGAATGAGCAGTTCTTC. It is translated as CSASVGGQGNEQFF.

This chain uses TRBV10-3 with TRBJ2-7; D might be TRBD1 (5 bases). Germline V gene sequence: CDR1 ENHRY, CDR2 SYGVKD. The V end was cut by 1 base, the J end by 5 bases, with 12 bases between. CDR3 length: 14 amino acids. In nucleotides, the CDR3 is TGTGCCATCAGTGAGTGGGGTCAGGGTAACGAGCAGTACTTC. Its translation: CAISEWGQGNEQYF.

This clone was recorded a few times. J is TRBJ2-1 and V is TRBV14; D is undetermined. CDR3 length: 14 residues. CDR1 and CDR2 from the germline V gene are SGHDN and FVKESK. The V gene lost 1 base and the J gene lost 10 bases, with 14 bases spanning the gap. The CDR3 sequence is CASSQGADGREQFF. In DNA form, the CDR3 reads TGTGCCAGCAGCCAAGGGGCGGACGGTCGCGAGCAGTTCTTC. The full variable domain, with the rest looked up from reference TRBV14 and TRBJ2-1, is EAGVTQFPSHSVIEKGQTVTLRCDPISGHDNLYWYRRVMGKEIKFLLHFVKESKQDESGMPNNRFLAERTGGTYSTLKVQPAELEDSGVYFCASSQGADGREQFFGPGTRLTVL.

The chain has TRBV30 and TRBJ1-1; 7 bases are a match to TRBD1. Per the germline V gene, CDR1 is GTSNPN and CDR2 is SVGIG (reference sequence). Trimming at V came to 4 bases and at J to 0 bases, leaving 2 bases not matched to a gene. This CDR3 contains 13 residues. CDR3 bases: TGTGCCTGGACCAGGGGGGTGAACACTGAAGCTTTCTTT. The encoded protein is CAWTRGVNTEAFF. Looking up the rest from reference TRBV30 and TRBJ1-1 gives the full variable domain: SQTIHQWPATLVQPVGSPLSLECTVEGTSNPNLYWYRQAAGRGLQLLFYSVGIGQISSEVPQNLSASRPQDRQFILSSKKLLLSDSGFYLCAWTRGVNTEAFFGQGTRLTVV.

This clone was recorded a few times. V usage is TRBV4-1 and J usage is TRBJ2-7; 12 bases match TRBD2. This CDR3 contains 16 residues. Germline V lookup: CDR1 MGHRA, CDR2 YSYEKL. V lost 2 bases and J lost 3; bases outside the gene matches: 5. CDR3 region: CASSQPTSGRGYEQYF. CDR3 sequence (DNA): TGCGCCAGCAGCCAACCGACTAGCGGGAGAGGCTACGAGCAGTACTTC.

V usage is TRBV30 and J usage is TRBJ1-5, with 8 bases aligning to TRBD1. The germline V gene encodes CDR1 GTSNPN and CDR2 SVGIG (reference sequence). This CDR3 region has 12 residues. Trimming removed 5 bases from V and 6 bases from J; junction bases left unmatched: 3. CDR3: CAWSGGVQPQHF. CDR3 sequence (DNA): TGTGCCTGGTCAGGGGGCGTTCAGCCCCAGCATTTT.

This chain uses TRBV10-3 with TRBJ1-2; D not resolved. From germline, CDR1 is ENHRY and CDR2 SYGVKD. This CDR3 is built from 13 residues. V was shortened by 2 bases and J by 8 bases, with 12 bases between the two germline ends. CDR3 amino acids: CAISETGFNGYTF. CDR3 DNA: TGTGCCATCAGTGAGACTGGGTTTAACGGCTACACCTTC.

This clone occurred a few times. At the DNA level, this CDR3 is encoded by other sequences in the same sample as well. The V call is TRBV9, the J call TRBJ2-7; D unclear. The CDR3 totals 14 residues. V dropped 0 bases and J dropped 2 bases, with 9 bases sitting between them. The germline V gene has CDR1 SGDLS and CDR2 YYNGEE. CDR3 residues: CASSVAGGPYEQYF. The CDR3 nucleotides are TGTGCCAGCAGCGTAGCGGGCGGCCCCTACGAGCAGTACTTC. The complete variable domain, with remaining parts taken from reference TRBV9 and TRBJ2-7, reads DSGVTQTPKHLITATGQRVTLRCSPRSGDLSVYWYQQSLDQGLQFLIQYYNGEERAKGNILERFSAQQFPDLHSELNLSSLELGDSALYFCASSVAGGPYEQYFGPGTRLTVT.

The chain employs TRBV5-4 and TRBJ2-5; 8 bases agree with TRBD1. The CDR3 totals 14 residues. From germline, CDR1 is SGHNT and CDR2 YYREEE (reference sequence). Losses at the gene ends were 5 bases for V and 2 bases for J; bases not matched to a gene: 5. Here the CDR3 DNA reads TGTGCCAGCAGGTCCGGGACAGGACAAGAGACCCAGTACTTC. Amino acid sequence: CASRSGTGQETQYF.

V gene TRBV7-2 combines with J gene TRBJ2-6; no definite D call. The V and J ends lost 1 base and 2 bases respectively, with 6 bases between them. Germline V gene data show CDR1 as SGHTA and CDR2 as FQGNSA. The CDR3 sequence is 15 residues long. CDR3 loop: CASSLVVTGANVLTF. DNA of the CDR3: TGTGCCAGCAGCTTAGTGGTAACTGGGGCCAACGTCCTGACTTTC.

About this clone itself: The same CDR3 arises from other DNA sequences in this sample as well. The chain has TRBV9 and TRBJ2-7, with no clear D. Germline CDR1 is SGDLS and CDR2 is YYNGEE. The CDR3 runs 14 residues. The V and J ends lost 0 bases and 2 bases respectively, with 9 bases between them. CDR3 amino acids: CASSVEVGPYEQYF. CDR3 coding DNA: TGTGCCAGCAGCGTAGAGGTCGGTCCCTACGAGCAGTACTTC.